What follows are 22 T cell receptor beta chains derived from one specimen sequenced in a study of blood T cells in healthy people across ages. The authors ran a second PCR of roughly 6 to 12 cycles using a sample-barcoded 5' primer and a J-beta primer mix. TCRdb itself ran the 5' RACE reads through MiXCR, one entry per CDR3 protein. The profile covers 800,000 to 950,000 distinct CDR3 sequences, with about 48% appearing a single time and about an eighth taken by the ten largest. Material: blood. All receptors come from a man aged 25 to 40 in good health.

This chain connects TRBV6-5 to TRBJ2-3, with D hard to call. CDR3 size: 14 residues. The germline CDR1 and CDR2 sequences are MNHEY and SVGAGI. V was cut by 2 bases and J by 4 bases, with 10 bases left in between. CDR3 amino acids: CASSYVPRADTQYF. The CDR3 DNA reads TGTGCCAGCAGTTACGTCCCTAGGGCAGATACGCAGTATTTT.

CDR3 nucleotide sequence: TGTGCCAGCAGACCATTCGCTGGGGCCAACGTCCTGACTTTC. It codes for CASRPFAGANVLTF. The chain employs TRBV12-3 or TRBV12-4 and TRBJ2-6; D call uncertain. The CDR3 extends over 14 amino acids. The V end was cut by 6 bases, the J end by 2 bases, with 8 bases between.

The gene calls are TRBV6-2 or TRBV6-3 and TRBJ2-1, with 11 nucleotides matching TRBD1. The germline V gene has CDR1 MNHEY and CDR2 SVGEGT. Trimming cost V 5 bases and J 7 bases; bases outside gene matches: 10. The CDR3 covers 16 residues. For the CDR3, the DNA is TGTGCCAGCAGTCGCCGGACAGGGGGCACGACGAATGAGCAGTTCTTC. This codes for CASSRRTGGTTNEQFF.

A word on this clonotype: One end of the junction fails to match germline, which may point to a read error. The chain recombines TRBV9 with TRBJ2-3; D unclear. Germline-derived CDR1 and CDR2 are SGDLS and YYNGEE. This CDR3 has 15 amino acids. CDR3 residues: CACSVGSLSTDTQYF. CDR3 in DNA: TGTGCCTGCAGCGTAGGGTCCCTTAGCACAGATACGCAGTATTTT.

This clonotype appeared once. CDR3: CATSGGGRMNTEAFF. DNA for the CDR3: TGTGCCACCAGTGGGGGGGGGCGAATGAACACTGAAGCTTTCTTT. The gene calls are TRBV24-1 and TRBJ1-1; the D gene is possibly TRBD1 (6 bases). V dropped 5 bases and J dropped 0 bases, with 12 bases sitting between them. Per the germline V gene, CDR1 is KGHDR and CDR2 is SFDVKD. The CDR3 runs to 15 residues.

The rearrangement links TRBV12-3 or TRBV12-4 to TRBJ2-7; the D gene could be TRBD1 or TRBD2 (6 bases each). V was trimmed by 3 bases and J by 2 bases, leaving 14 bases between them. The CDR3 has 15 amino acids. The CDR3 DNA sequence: TGTGCCAGCAGTTTGCACGACCGGGGGCCCTACGAGCAGTACTTC. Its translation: CASSLHDRGPYEQYF.

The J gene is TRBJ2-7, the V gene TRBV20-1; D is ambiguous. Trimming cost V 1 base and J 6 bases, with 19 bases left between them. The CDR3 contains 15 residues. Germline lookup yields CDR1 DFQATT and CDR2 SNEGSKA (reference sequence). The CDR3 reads CSARATEPDPSEQYF. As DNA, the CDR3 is TGCAGTGCTAGAGCCACCGAGCCAGACCCTTCCGAGCAGTACTTC.

DNA of the CDR3: TGCAGCGTTGATCTCCCAGGGGCTCACTACAATGAGCAGTACTTC. Encoded protein: CSVDLPGAHYNEQYF. This rearrangement joins TRBV29-1 to TRBJ2-1; tentative D call: TRBD1 (6 bases). The J call may be incorrect, as the DNA end agrees better with TRBJ2-7. The CDR3 is 15 amino acids. Germline V gene lookup returns CDR1 SQVTM and CDR2 ANQGSEA.

The CDR3 DNA follows: TGTGCCATCAGTGAAGACAGGGGAACGCAGTTCTTC. It encodes CAISEDRGTQFF. This chain uses TRBV10-3 with TRBJ2-1; 8 nucleotides line up with TRBD1. The CDR3 is 12 residues long. The germline V gene encodes CDR1 ENHRY and CDR2 SYGVKD. The V segment lost 3 bases and the J segment 12 bases; nucleotides outside the gene matches: 4.

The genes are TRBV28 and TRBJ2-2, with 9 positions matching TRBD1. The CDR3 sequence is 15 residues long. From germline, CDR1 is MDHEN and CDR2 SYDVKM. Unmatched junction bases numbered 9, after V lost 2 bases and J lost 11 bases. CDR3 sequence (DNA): TGTGCCAGCAGTTTAGCAGGGACAGGGACCAGTGAGCTGTTTTTT. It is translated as CASSLAGTGTSELFF.

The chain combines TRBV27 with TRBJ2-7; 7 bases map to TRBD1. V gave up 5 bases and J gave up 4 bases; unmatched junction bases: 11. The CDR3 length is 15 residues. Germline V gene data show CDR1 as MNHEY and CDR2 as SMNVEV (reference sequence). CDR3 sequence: CASSRQTGMSYEQYF. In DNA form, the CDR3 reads TGTGCCAGCAGTCGACAGACAGGGATGTCTTACGAGCAGTACTTC.

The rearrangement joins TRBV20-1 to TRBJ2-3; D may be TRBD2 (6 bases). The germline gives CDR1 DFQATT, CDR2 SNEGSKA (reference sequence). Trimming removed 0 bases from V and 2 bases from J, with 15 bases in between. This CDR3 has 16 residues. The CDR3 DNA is TGCAGTGCTAGAGATAGACTAGTCTTTAACACAGATACGCAGTATTTT. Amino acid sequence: CSARDRLVFNTDTQYF.

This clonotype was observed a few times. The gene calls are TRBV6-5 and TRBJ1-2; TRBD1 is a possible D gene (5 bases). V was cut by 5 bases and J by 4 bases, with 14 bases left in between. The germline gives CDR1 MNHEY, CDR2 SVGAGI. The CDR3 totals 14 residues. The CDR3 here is CASSRVPGGYGYTF. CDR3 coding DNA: TGTGCCAGCAGTAGAGTTCCTGGGGGCTATGGCTACACCTTC.

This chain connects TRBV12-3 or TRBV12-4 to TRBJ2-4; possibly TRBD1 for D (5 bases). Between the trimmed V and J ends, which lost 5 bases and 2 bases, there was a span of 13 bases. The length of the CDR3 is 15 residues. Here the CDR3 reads CASSSISGSKNIQYF. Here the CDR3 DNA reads TGTGCCAGCAGTAGCATTTCAGGGTCCAAAAACATTCAGTACTTC.

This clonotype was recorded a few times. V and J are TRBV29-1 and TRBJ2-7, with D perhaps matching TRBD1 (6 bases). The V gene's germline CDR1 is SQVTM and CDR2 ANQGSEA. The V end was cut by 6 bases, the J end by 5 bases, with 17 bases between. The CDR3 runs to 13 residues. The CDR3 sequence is CSVRGTLLDEQYF. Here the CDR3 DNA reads TGCAGCGTGAGAGGGACACTTCTGGACGAGCAGTACTTC.

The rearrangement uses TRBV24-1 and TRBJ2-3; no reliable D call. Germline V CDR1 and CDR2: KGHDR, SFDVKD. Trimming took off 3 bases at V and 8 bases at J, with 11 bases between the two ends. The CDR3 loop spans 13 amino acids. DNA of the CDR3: TGTGCCACCAGTGATGCTCCTACCCCTACGCAGTATTTT. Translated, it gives CATSDAPTPTQYF.

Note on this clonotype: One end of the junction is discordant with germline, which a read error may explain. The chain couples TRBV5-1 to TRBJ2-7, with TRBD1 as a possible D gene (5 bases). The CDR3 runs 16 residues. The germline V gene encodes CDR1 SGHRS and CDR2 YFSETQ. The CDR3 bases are TGCGCCAGCTGCTTACGGCGGTCAGGGATCCCCTACGAGCAGTACTTC. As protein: CASCLRRSGIPYEQYF.

Here the CDR3 reads CASSRNRGLWETQYF. In DNA, the CDR3 is TGTGCCAGCAGCCGAAACAGGGGGCTCTGGGAGACCCAGTACTTC. The J gene is TRBJ2-5, the V gene TRBV6-5; TRBD1 matches 9 bases. V was clipped by 6 bases and J by 5 bases; unmatched bases: 10. The CDR3 runs to 15 residues. CDR1 and CDR2 from the germline V gene are MNHEY and SVGAGI.

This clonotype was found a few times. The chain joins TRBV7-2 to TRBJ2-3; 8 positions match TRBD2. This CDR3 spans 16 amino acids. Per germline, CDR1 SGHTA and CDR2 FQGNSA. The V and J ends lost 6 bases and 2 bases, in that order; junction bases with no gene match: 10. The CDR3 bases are TGTGCCAGCAGTTGGAGCGGGAGCTACACCACAGATACGCAGTATTTT. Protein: CASSWSGSYTTDTQYF.

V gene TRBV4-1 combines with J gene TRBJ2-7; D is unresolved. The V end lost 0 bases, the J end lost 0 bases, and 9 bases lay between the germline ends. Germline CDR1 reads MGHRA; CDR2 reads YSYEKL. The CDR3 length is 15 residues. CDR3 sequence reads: CASSQELAASYEQYF. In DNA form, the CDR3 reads TGCGCCAGCAGCCAAGAATTGGCGGCCTCCTACGAGCAGTACTTC.

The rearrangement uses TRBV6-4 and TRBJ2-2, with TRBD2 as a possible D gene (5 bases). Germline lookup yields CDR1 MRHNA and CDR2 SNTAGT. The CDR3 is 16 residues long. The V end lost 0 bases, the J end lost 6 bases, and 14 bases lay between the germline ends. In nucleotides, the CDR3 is TGTGCCAGCAGTGACTCTACCGGGATGGGAGCCGGGGAGCTGTTTTTT. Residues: CASSDSTGMGAGELFF.

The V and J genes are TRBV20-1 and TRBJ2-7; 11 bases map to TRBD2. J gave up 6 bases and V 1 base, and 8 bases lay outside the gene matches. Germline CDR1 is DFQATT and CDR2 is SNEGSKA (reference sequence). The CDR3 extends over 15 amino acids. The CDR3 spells CSARVGLADSGEQYF. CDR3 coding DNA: TGCAGTGCTAGAGTGGGACTAGCGGACTCCGGCGAGCAGTACTTC.